This TCR beta chain was identified in a study of OX40 agonist ivuxolimab in advanced cancers. Sequencing used immunoSEQ multiplex PCR; TCRdb keeps in-frame clones, though not all of them. The sample holds just under 65,000 clones; 91% are singletons and the top ten take about 5%. The CDR3 contains 15 residues. Germline values: CDR1 LNHNV, CDR2 YYDKDF (reference sequence). Trimming removed 0 bases at V and 2 bases at J, with 11 bases between. The sequencing used CD4+ or CD8+ T cells sorted from blood, collected in a trial of the OX40 agonist ivuxolimab. This clonotype was obtained from an adult with an advanced solid tumor such as melanoma, head and neck, liver or kidney cancer. The chain couples TRBV15 to TRBJ2-7; D possibly corresponds to TRBD1 (6 bases). The chain's CDR3 is CATSRDRGGTYEQYF. The CDR3 bases are TGTGCCACCAGCAGAGACAGGGGCGGAACCTACGAGCAGTACTTC.